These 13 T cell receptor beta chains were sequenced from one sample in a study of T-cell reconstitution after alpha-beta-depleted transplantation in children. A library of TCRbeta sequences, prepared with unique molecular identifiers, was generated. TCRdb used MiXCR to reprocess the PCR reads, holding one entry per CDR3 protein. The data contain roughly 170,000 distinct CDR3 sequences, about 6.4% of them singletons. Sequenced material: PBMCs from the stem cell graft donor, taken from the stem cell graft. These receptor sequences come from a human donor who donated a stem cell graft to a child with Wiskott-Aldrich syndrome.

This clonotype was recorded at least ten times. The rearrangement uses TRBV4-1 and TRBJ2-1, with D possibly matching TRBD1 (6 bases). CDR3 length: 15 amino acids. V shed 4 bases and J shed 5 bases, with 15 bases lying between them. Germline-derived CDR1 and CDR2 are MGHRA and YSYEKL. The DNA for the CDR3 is TGCGCCAGCAGCCTCCCAAGGGCAGGGGACAATGAGCAGTTCTTC. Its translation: CASSLPRAGDNEQFF.

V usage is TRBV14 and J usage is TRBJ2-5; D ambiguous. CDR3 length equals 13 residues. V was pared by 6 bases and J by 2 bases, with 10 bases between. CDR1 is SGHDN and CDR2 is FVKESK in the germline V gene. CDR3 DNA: TGTGCCAGCAGTCAGTTATTGCAAGAGACCCAGTACTTC. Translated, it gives CASSQLLQETQYF.

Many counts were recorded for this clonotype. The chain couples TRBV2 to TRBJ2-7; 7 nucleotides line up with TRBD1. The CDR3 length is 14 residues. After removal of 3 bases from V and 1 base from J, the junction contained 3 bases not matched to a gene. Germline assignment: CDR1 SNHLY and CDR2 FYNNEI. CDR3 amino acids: CASSDGTASYEQYF. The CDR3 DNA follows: TGTGCCAGCAGTGACGGGACAGCTTCCTACGAGCAGTACTTC.

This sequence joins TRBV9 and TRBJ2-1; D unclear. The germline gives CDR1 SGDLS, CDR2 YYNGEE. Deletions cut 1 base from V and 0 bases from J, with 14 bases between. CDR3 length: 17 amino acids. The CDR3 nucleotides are TGTGCCAGCAGCGTAAATGGTAGGGCTACCTCCTACAATGAGCAGTTCTTC. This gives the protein CASSVNGRATSYNEQFF. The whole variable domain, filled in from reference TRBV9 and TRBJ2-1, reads DSGVTQTPKHLITATGQRVTLRCSPRSGDLSVYWYQQSLDQGLQFLIQYYNGEERAKGNILERFSAQQFPDLHSELNLSSLELGDSALYFCASSVNGRATSYNEQFFGPGTRLTVL.

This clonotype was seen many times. This CDR3 reads CASSPQGARTEAFF. Here the CDR3 DNA reads TGTGCCAGCTCACCGCAGGGGGCGCGGACTGAAGCTTTCTTT. V is TRBV18 and J is TRBJ1-1; 8 nucleotides line up with TRBD1. The CDR3 runs to 14 residues. J gave up 5 bases and V 3 bases, and 5 bases lay outside the gene matches. In germline, CDR1 is KGHSH, CDR2 LQKENI.

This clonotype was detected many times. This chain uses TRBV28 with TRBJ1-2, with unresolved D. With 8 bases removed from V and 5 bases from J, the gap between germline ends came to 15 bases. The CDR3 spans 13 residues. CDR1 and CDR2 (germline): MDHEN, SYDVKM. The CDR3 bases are TGTGCCAGCGAGGGCTCCGGGTTGTATGGCTACACCTTC. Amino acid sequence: CASEGSGLYGYTF.

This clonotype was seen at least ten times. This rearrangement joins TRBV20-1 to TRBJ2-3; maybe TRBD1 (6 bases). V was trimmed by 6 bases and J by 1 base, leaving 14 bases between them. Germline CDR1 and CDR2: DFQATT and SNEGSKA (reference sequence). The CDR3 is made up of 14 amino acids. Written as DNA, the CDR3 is TGCAGTGCCGTTAGACAGGCCGGCACAGATACGCAGTATTTT. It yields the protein CSAVRQAGTDTQYF.

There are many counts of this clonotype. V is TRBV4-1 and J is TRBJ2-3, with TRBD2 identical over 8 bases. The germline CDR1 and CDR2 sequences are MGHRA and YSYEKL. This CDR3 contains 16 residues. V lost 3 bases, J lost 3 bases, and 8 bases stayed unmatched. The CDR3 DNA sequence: TGCGCCAGCAGCCAGCGGGTAGCGGGGAATACAGATACGCAGTATTTT. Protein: CASSQRVAGNTDTQYF.

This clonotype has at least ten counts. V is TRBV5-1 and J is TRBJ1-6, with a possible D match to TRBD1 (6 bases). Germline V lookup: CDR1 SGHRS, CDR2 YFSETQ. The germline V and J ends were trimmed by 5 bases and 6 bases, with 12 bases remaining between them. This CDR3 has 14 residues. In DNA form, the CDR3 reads TGCGCCAGCAGTGAGGGGGTAATTAATTCACCCCTCCACTTT. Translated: CASSEGVINSPLHF.

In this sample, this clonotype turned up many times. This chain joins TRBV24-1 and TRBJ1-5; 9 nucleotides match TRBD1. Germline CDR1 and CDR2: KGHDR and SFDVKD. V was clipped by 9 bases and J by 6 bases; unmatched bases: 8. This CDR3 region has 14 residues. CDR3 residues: CATHTGTGTQPQHF. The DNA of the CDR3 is TGTGCCACCCACACCGGGACAGGGACTCAGCCCCAGCATTTT.

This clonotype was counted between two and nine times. The CDR3, as DNA: TGTGCCAGCAGCTTGGACCTGGCGGATGGCTACACCTTC. This translates into CASSLDLADGYTF. J is TRBJ1-2 and V is TRBV5-5, with D uncertain. V lost 0 bases to trimming and J lost 6 bases, with 9 bases between them. Germline CDR1 reads SGHKS; CDR2 reads YYEKEE (reference sequence). The CDR3 contains 13 residues.

The CDR3: CAISKMGQGKTEAFF. The CDR3, as DNA: TGTGCCATCAGTAAGATGGGACAGGGAAAGACTGAAGCTTTCTTT. The chain is built from TRBV10-3 and TRBJ1-1; the match to TRBD1 covers 9 bases. V was clipped by 5 bases and J by 5 bases; unmatched bases: 9. Germline lookup yields CDR1 ENHRY and CDR2 SYGVKD. CDR3 length: 15 residues.

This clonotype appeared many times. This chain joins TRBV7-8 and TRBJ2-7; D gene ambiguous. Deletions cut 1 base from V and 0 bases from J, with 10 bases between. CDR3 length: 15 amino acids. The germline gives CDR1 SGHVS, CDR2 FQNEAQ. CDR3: CASSLGPISSYEQYF. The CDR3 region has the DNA TGTGCCAGCAGCTTAGGTCCGATCAGCTCCTACGAGCAGTACTTC.